A selection of T cell receptor beta chains follows, all from one sample in a study of T cell responses to AZD1222 COVID-19 vaccine. Clones were read by immunoSEQ multiplex PCR, and TCRdb kept only the in-frame ones, dropping some. Of around 95,000 clones in the sample, around 90% are singletons; the top ten hold 1.5% to 2%. This specimen consisted of peripheral blood, obtained on day 0 of AZD1222 vaccination. Receptors were obtained from an adult in good health. The CDR3 runs from the conserved cysteine through the conserved F or W. The order of the fields is J gene, D gene, V gene, clone size, CDR3 protein, CDR3 DNA. The D gene is left open where the match is weak. Part of the rows lack a size; the others show once, few, many or a class for expanded clones.

j_gene: TRBJ1-1
d_gene: NA
v_gene: TRBV10-3
abundance: NA
CDR3aa: CAITDLNTEAFF
CDR3nt: TGTGCCATCACAGACCTTAACACTGAAGCTTTCTTT

j_gene: TRBJ2-1
d_gene: NA
v_gene: TRBV19
abundance: NA
CDR3aa: CAGSGLNNEQFF
CDR3nt: TGTGCCGGATCGGGGCTGAACAATGAGCAGTTCTTC

j_gene: TRBJ1-5
d_gene: NA
v_gene: TRBV7-2
abundance: NA
CDR3aa: CASSREAFQPQHF
CDR3nt: TGTGCCAGCAGCAGAGAGGCGTTTCAGCCCCAGCATTTT

j_gene: TRBJ1-5
d_gene: NA
v_gene: TRBV4-1
abundance: NA
CDR3aa: CASSQDARGRFNQPQHF
CDR3nt: TGCGCCAGCAGCCAAGATGCCAGGGGTAGGTTCAATCAGCCCCAGCATTTT

j_gene: TRBJ2-7
d_gene: TRBD1
v_gene: TRBV19
abundance: NA
CDR3aa: CASSMGQGAYEQYF
CDR3nt: TGTGCCAGTAGCATGGGACAGGGGGCTTACGAGCAGTACTTC

j_gene: TRBJ2-7
d_gene: NA
v_gene: TRBV18
abundance: NA
CDR3aa: CASSPDLGGEQYF
CDR3nt: TGTGCCAGCTCACCAGACTTAGGGGGCGAGCAGTACTTC

j_gene: TRBJ2-3
d_gene: NA
v_gene: TRBV4-2
abundance: NA
CDR3aa: CASSPTRDSTDTQYF
CDR3nt: TGTGCCAGCAGCCCGACACGGGACTCCACAGATACGCAGTATTTT

j_gene: TRBJ1-4
d_gene: NA
v_gene: TRBV28
abundance: NA
CDR3aa: CASTQGTNEKLFF
CDR3nt: TGTGCCAGCACGCAGGGGACTAATGAAAAACTGTTTTTT

j_gene: TRBJ1-3
d_gene: NA
v_gene: TRBV5-1
abundance: NA
CDR3aa: CASSLGITGFSGNTIYF
CDR3nt: TGCGCCAGCAGCTTGGGGATTACAGGGTTCTCTGGAAACACCATATATTTT

j_gene: TRBJ2-2
d_gene: NA
v_gene: TRBV4-2
abundance: NA
CDR3aa: CASSQEPAGTTGELFF
CDR3nt: TGTGCCAGCAGCCAAGAACCAGCGGGTACAACCGGGGAGCTGTTTTTT

j_gene: TRBJ2-1
d_gene: TRBD2
v_gene: TRBV3-1/TRBV3-2
abundance: NA
CDR3aa: CASSQEPGEGEQFF
CDR3nt: TGTGCCAGCAGCCAAGAACCGGGGGAGGGTGAGCAGTTCTTC

j_gene: TRBJ2-7
d_gene: NA
v_gene: TRBV7-2
abundance: NA
CDR3aa: CASTAGTHAYEQYF
CDR3nt: TGTGCCAGCACCGCCGGGACCCACGCCTACGAGCAGTACTTC

j_gene: TRBJ2-3
d_gene: NA
v_gene: TRBV5-1
abundance: once
CDR3aa: CASSLDLLGLDDTQYF
CDR3nt: TGCGCCAGCAGCTTGGATCTTTTAGGGCTAGATGATACGCAGTATTTT

j_gene: TRBJ2-7
d_gene: NA
v_gene: TRBV28
abundance: NA
CDR3aa: CASRKRDTSYEQYF
CDR3nt: TGTGCCAGCAGAAAACGGGACACTAGCTACGAGCAGTACTTC

j_gene: TRBJ2-6
d_gene: TRBD1
v_gene: TRBV5-8
abundance: NA
CDR3aa: CASSHRQGLGGANVLTF
CDR3nt: TGTGCCAGCAGCCACCGACAGGGCTTAGGTGGGGCCAACGTCCTGACTTTC

j_gene: TRBJ2-1
d_gene: NA
v_gene: TRBV10-3
abundance: NA
CDR3aa: CAIRGGGTYNEQFF
CDR3nt: TGTGCCATCAGAGGGGGAGGGACCTACAATGAGCAGTTCTTC

j_gene: TRBJ2-3
d_gene: TRBD2
v_gene: TRBV4-2
abundance: NA
CDR3aa: CASSQELQIAGGGTDTQYF
CDR3nt: TGTGCCAGCAGCCAAGAACTTCAAATAGCGGGAGGAGGAACAGATACGCAGTATTTT

j_gene: TRBJ2-2
d_gene: NA
v_gene: TRBV5-1
abundance: NA
CDR3aa: CASSLVYDGELFF
CDR3nt: TGCGCCAGCAGCCTGGTATATGACGGGGAGCTGTTTTTT

j_gene: TRBJ2-1
d_gene: NA
v_gene: TRBV27
abundance: NA
CDR3aa: CASSFLGPAAQNYNEQFF
CDR3nt: TGTGCCAGCAGTTTCCTTGGGCCCGCCGCCCAAAACTACAATGAGCAGTTCTTC

j_gene: TRBJ2-1
d_gene: NA
v_gene: TRBV25-1
abundance: NA
CDR3aa: CASSELSREGSSHNEQFF
CDR3nt: TGTGCCAGCAGTGAACTCTCTAGGGAAGGGTCATCCCACAATGAGCAGTTCTTC

j_gene: TRBJ1-5
d_gene: NA
v_gene: TRBV9
abundance: NA
CDR3aa: CASSVAGTSNQPQHF
CDR3nt: TGTGCCAGCAGCGTAGCGGGGACCAGCAATCAGCCCCAGCATTTT

j_gene: TRBJ2-2
d_gene: TRBD2
v_gene: TRBV7-6
abundance: NA
CDR3aa: CASSSALAGDGTGELFF
CDR3nt: TGTGCCAGCAGCTCAGCCCTAGCGGGAGACGGGACCGGGGAGCTGTTTTTT

j_gene: TRBJ1-4
d_gene: TRBD1
v_gene: TRBV28
abundance: NA
CDR3aa: CASSFGIGQGTEKLFF
CDR3nt: TGTGCCAGCAGTTTTGGTATTGGACAGGGGACTGAAAAACTGTTTTTT

j_gene: TRBJ2-7
d_gene: NA
v_gene: TRBV5-1
abundance: NA
CDR3aa: CASSLAVGTSYEQYF
CDR3nt: TGCGCCAGCAGCTTGGCTGTCGGGACCTCCTACGAGCAGTACTTC

j_gene: TRBJ2-3
d_gene: TRBD2
v_gene: TRBV4-1
abundance: once
CDR3aa: CASSPIGAGGPDTQYF
CDR3nt: TGCGCCAGCAGCCCCATAGGCGCGGGAGGTCCAGATACGCAGTATTTT

j_gene: TRBJ2-5
d_gene: NA
v_gene: TRBV7-3
abundance: NA
CDR3aa: CASSLIGTVGQETQYF
CDR3nt: TGTGCCAGCAGCTTAATAGGGACGGTCGGGCAAGAGACCCAGTACTTC

j_gene: TRBJ2-2
d_gene: NA
v_gene: TRBV27
abundance: few
CDR3aa: CASSQGQRNTGELFF
CDR3nt: TGTGCCAGCAGCCAGGGACAAAGGAACACCGGGGAGCTGTTTTTT

j_gene: TRBJ1-4
d_gene: TRBD1
v_gene: TRBV28
abundance: NA
CDR3aa: CASSIVGQGDEKLFF
CDR3nt: TGTGCCAGCAGTATAGTAGGACAGGGTGATGAAAAACTGTTTTTT